A selection of T cell receptor beta chains follows, all from one sample in a study of regulatory T cells in long-lasting Graves disease. Each CDR3 protein gets one entry after TCRdb re-called the multiplex PCR reads with MiXCR. The sample records roughly 490,000 distinct CDR3 sequences, about 20% being singletons. The sequencing here drew on peripheral blood mononuclear cells (PBMCs), taken when the disease was refractory, from a patient treated with antithyroid drugs. The receptors stem from a female donor with Graves disease. Both conserved end residues are part of each CDR3. The D gene is left open where the match is weak. Clone size is stated in some rows and not others, as once, few, many or a class when expanded.

size: -
J: TRBJ2-7
V: TRBV15
D: TRBD1
DNA: TGTGCCACCAGCACTGGGACAGGGAGCTACGAGCAGTACTTC
CDR3: CATSTGTGSYEQYF

size: few
J: TRBJ1-1
V: TRBV6-5
D: TRBD1
DNA: TGTGCCAGCGGTTCCAGACAGGGGCCGAGGACTGAAGCTTTCTTT
CDR3: CASGSRQGPRTEAFF

size: many
J: TRBJ1-1
V: TRBV2
D: TRBD1
DNA: TGTGCCAGCAGTGGGACAGGGATGAACACTGAAGCTTTCTTT
CDR3: CASSGTGMNTEAFF

size: many
J: TRBJ2-2
V: TRBV7-8
D: -
DNA: TGTGCCAGCAGCTGGGGATCAGGGAGAACCGGGGAGCTGTTTTTT
CDR3: CASSWGSGRTGELFF

size: -
J: TRBJ2-5
V: TRBV7-3
D: -
DNA: TGTGCCAGCAGCTCAATGACAGGCTCGTTCGAGACCCAGTACTTC
CDR3: CASSSMTGSFETQYF

size: many
J: TRBJ2-7
V: TRBV27
D: -
DNA: TGTGCCAGCAGCAGGGAAGGGGCTTACGAGCAGTACTTC
CDR3: CASSREGAYEQYF

size: -
J: TRBJ2-2
V: TRBV28
D: TRBD1
DNA: TGTGCCAGCAGTTTTTACAGGGGGAACACCGGGGAGCTGTTTTTT
CDR3: CASSFYRGNTGELFF

size: many
J: TRBJ1-5
V: TRBV28
D: TRBD1
DNA: TGTGCCAGCAGTTCAAGCGGGGGGGACAGCGGGTACGGTCAGCCCCAGCATTTT
CDR3: CASSSSGGDSGYGQPQHF

size: few
J: TRBJ1-6
V: TRBV7-2
D: -
DNA: TGTGCCAGCAGCCTAAAATCCGGACAGCTATCTAATTCACCCCTCCACTTT
CDR3: CASSLKSGQLSNSPLHF

size: -
J: TRBJ2-1
V: TRBV11-3
D: TRBD2
DNA: TGTGCCAGCAGTTCGACTAGCGGGGAAGACAATGAGCAGTTCTTC
CDR3: CASSSTSGEDNEQFF

size: -
J: TRBJ1-1
V: TRBV5-1
D: -
DNA: TGCGCCAGCAGCTTGCAAAGGCAGGGGTCGGGTACTGAAGCTTTCTTT
CDR3: CASSLQRQGSGTEAFF

size: -
J: TRBJ2-2
V: TRBV11-2
D: TRBD2
DNA: TGTGCCAGCAGCCCGCTGGCGGGGGTCACCGGGGAGCTGTTTTTT
CDR3: CASSPLAGVTGELFF

size: -
J: TRBJ2-6
V: TRBV7-2
D: -
DNA: TGTGCCAGCAGCTCGGGGATGAGGGGGGCCAACGTCCTGACTTTC
CDR3: CASSSGMRGANVLTF

size: many
J: TRBJ2-7
V: TRBV12-3/TRBV12-4
D: TRBD1
DNA: TGTGCCAGCAGTCGTCTTAATCGGGACAGGGCGAACTTC
CDR3: CASSRLNRDRANF

size: many
J: TRBJ1-1
V: TRBV27
D: TRBD1
DNA: TGTGCCAGCAGTTTATTAGCATACGGACAGGGGGCGAACACTGAAGCTTTCTTT
CDR3: CASSLLAYGQGANTEAFF

size: few
J: TRBJ1-2
V: TRBV27
D: TRBD1
DNA: TGTGCCAGCAGCCGTGGGGGACAGGGGGCGCCTGGCTACACCTTC
CDR3: CASSRGGQGAPGYTF

size: -
J: TRBJ2-3
V: TRBV10-3
D: TRBD2
DNA: TGTGCCATCAGAGACGGGGGGAGAGGTACAGATACGCAGTATTTT
CDR3: CAIRDGGRGTDTQYF

size: -
J: TRBJ2-2
V: TRBV5-1
D: -
DNA: TGCGCCAGCATGCTAGGCGGGGAGCTGTTTTTT
CDR3: CASMLGGELFF

size: many
J: TRBJ1-4
V: TRBV27
D: -
DNA: TGTGCCAGCAGTTTCGGGGACGAAAATGAAAAACTGTTTTTT
CDR3: CASSFGDENEKLFF

size: -
J: TRBJ2-6
V: TRBV4-3
D: -
DNA: TGCGCCAGCAGCCAAGGAGGGGCTGGGGCCAACGTCCTGACTTTC
CDR3: CASSQGGAGANVLTF

size: -
J: TRBJ2-5
V: TRBV7-6
D: -
DNA: TGTGCCAGCAGCTTAGATCTAGTCCAAGAGACCCAGTACTTC
CDR3: CASSLDLVQETQYF

size: few
J: TRBJ2-2
V: TRBV6-2/TRBV6-3
D: -
DNA: TGTGCCAGCAGTGAAACGGGGAGTCCCGGGGAGCTGTTTTTT
CDR3: CASSETGSPGELFF

size: -
J: TRBJ2-7
V: TRBV3-1
D: TRBD2
DNA: TGTGCCAGCAGCCGGAGACTAGCGGGGGGTTACGAGCAGTACTTC
CDR3: CASSRRLAGGYEQYF

size: many
J: TRBJ1-6
V: TRBV28
D: -
DNA: TGTGCCAGCAGTTTTGGGGTCTTCGGGTCCCCCCTCCACTTT
CDR3: CASSFGVFGSPLHF

size: many
J: TRBJ2-7
V: TRBV7-8
D: -
DNA: TGTGCCAGCAGCTTAGCATACAGGAGCTACGAGCAGTACTTC
CDR3: CASSLAYRSYEQYF

size: -
J: TRBJ2-5
V: TRBV18
D: -
DNA: TGTGCCAGCTCACCATTGGGGGATGGAGAGACCCAGTACTTC
CDR3: CASSPLGDGETQYF

size: few
J: TRBJ1-5
V: TRBV27
D: TRBD1
DNA: TGTGCCAGCAGTTTATTCATCCCGGGACAGTGGTTAAAGAGGGATCAGCCCCAGCATTTT
CDR3: CASSLFIPGQWLKRDQPQHF

size: many
J: TRBJ2-5
V: TRBV3-1
D: -
DNA: TGTGCCAGCAGACAAACCCGCCCCGGACCCCGTTCGGAGTACTTC
CDR3: CASRQTRPGPRSEYF

size: many
J: TRBJ1-2
V: TRBV7-2
D: -
DNA: TGTGCCAGCAGCTTAGCGCGCGGCTATGGCTACACCTTC
CDR3: CASSLARGYGYTF

size: many
J: TRBJ1-1
V: TRBV7-2
D: -
DNA: TGTGCCAGCAGCTTAGAACAGGGAGTTGAAGCTTTCTTT
CDR3: CASSLEQGVEAFF

size: once
J: TRBJ2-1
V: TRBV11-1
D: -
DNA: TGTGCCAGCAGCTTCGGGATCTACAATGAGCAGTTCTTC
CDR3: CASSFGIYNEQFF

size: few
J: TRBJ1-6
V: TRBV30
D: TRBD1
DNA: TGTGCCTGGAGGGACAGGGACCATAATTCACCCCTCCACTTT
CDR3: CAWRDRDHNSPLHF

size: few
J: TRBJ2-2
V: TRBV6-1
D: TRBD1
DNA: TGTGCCAGCAAGAAGGTGGGACAGGGATTCGGACGGGAGCTGTTTTTT
CDR3: CASKKVGQGFGRELFF

size: -
J: TRBJ2-1
V: TRBV7-2
D: TRBD1
DNA: TGTGCCAGCAGCAGTACAGGGGGCGCTAAGGCTGGAAATGAGCAGTTCTTC
CDR3: CASSSTGGAKAGNEQFF

size: many
J: TRBJ1-1
V: TRBV11-3
D: -
DNA: TGTGCCAGCAGCTGGGCGGGGAACACTGAAGCTTTCTTT
CDR3: CASSWAGNTEAFF

size: -
J: TRBJ2-5
V: TRBV25-1
D: -
DNA: TGTGCCAGCAGTGAATTTGGTACTAGGGGCCGACCACAGGAGACCCAGTACTTC
CDR3: CASSEFGTRGRPQETQYF

size: few
J: TRBJ2-2
V: TRBV5-1
D: -
DNA: TGCGCCAGCAGCTTGGAGGGAACGAACACCGGGGAGCTGTTTTTT
CDR3: CASSLEGTNTGELFF

size: -
J: TRBJ1-3
V: TRBV5-1
D: -
DNA: TGCGCCAGCAGCTTTACTGTGACGGACTCTGGAAACACCATATATTTT
CDR3: CASSFTVTDSGNTIYF

size: many
J: TRBJ1-1
V: TRBV28
D: TRBD1
DNA: TGTGCCAGCAGTCGCAATTCTCCGGGACAGGAAGCTTTCTTT
CDR3: CASSRNSPGQEAFF

size: few
J: TRBJ2-3
V: TRBV7-2
D: TRBD2
DNA: TGTGCCAGCAGCTTAGGGACAGCGGGGGGCCTCACAGATACGCAGTATTTT
CDR3: CASSLGTAGGLTDTQYF

size: few
J: TRBJ2-7
V: TRBV14
D: -
DNA: TGTGCCAGCAGCCAAGCCCCCGGGGAGCAGTACTTC
CDR3: CASSQAPGEQYF

size: few
J: TRBJ2-7
V: TRBV7-9
D: -
DNA: TGTGCCAGCAGCTTAGGGGGGCGCGGAGACGAGCAGTACTTC
CDR3: CASSLGGRGDEQYF